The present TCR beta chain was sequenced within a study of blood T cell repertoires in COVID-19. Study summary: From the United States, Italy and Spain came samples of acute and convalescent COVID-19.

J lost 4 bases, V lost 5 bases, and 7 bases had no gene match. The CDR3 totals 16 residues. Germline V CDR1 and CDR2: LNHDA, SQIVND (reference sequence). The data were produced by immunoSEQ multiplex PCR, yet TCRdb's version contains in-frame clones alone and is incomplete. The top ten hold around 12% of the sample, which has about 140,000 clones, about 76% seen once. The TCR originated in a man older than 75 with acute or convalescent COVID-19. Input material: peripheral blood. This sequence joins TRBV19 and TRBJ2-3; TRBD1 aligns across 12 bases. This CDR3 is CASSGLGQGAADTQYF. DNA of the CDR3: TGTGCCAGTAGTGGGCTGGGACAGGGGGCGGCAGATACGCAGTATTTT.